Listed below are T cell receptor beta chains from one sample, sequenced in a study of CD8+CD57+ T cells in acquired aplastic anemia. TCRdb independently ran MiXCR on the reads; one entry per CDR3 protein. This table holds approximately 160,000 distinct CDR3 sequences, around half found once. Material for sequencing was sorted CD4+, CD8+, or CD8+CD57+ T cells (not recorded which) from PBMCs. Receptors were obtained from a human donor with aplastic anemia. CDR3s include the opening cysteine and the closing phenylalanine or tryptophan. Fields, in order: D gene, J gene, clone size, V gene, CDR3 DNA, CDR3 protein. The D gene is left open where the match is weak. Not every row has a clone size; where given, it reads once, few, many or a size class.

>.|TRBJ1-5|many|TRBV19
TGTGCCAGTACCACATTGAATAGCAATCAGCCCCAGCATTTT
CASTTLNSNQPQHF
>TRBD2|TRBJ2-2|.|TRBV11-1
TGTGCCAGCAGTGAATATGGCGGGAGTTCGAACACCGGGGAGCTGTTTTTT
CASSEYGGSSNTGELFF
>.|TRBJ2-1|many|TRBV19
TGTGCCAGTAGCGCCCCTCGGGGGCTACAGCAGTTCTTC
CASSAPRGLQQFF
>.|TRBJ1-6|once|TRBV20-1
TGCAGTGCTGGAGGGGACATCTCCTATAATTCACCCCCCCACTTT
CSAGGDISYNSPPHF
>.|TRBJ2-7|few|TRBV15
TGTGCCACCAGCAGAGATCGGGCAGGGACGGCCTACGAGCAGTACTTC
CATSRDRAGTAYEQYF
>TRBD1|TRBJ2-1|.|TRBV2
TGTGCCAGCAGGGCAGGACAGGGGGCTTCTGATGAGCAGTTCTTC
CASRAGQGASDEQFF
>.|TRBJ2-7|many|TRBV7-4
TGTGCCAGCAGCCTCCGGGAAACCTACGAGCAGTACTTC
CASSLRETYEQYF
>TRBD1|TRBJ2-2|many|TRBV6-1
TGTGCCAGCAGTGCTTTACAGGGGGTGGTCGTCGGGGAGCTGTTTTTT
CASSALQGVVVGELFF
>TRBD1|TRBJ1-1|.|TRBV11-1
TGTGCCAGCAGTCTGCTTCCGGGACAGGGGAATGCTGAAGCTTTCTTT
CASSLLPGQGNAEAFF
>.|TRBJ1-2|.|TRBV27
TGTGCCAGCAGCCCAATGGACAGAAACTATGGCTACACCTTC
CASSPMDRNYGYTF
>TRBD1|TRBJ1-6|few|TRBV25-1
TGTGCCAGCAGTGCCCAGGGGGCTAATTCACCCCTCCACTTT
CASSAQGANSPLHF
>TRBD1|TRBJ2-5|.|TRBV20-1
TGCAGTGCTAGCCTCCGGGACAGGCCACAAGAGACCCAGTACTTC
CSASLRDRPQETQYF
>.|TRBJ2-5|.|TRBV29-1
TGCAGCGTTGATTTATCGGCGGCCCAAGAGACCCAGTACTTC
CSVDLSAAQETQYF
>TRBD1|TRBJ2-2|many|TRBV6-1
TGTGCCAGCAGGACAGGGACCGGGGAGCTGTTTTTT
CASRTGTGELFF
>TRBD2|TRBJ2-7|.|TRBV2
TGTGCCAGCACTCAGGCAGCGGGGTGCCCCTACGAGCAGTACTTC
CASTQAAGCPYEQYF
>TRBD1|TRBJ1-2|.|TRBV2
TGTGCCAGCACCCTGGACAGGGACGGCTATGGCTACACCTTC
CASTLDRDGYGYTF
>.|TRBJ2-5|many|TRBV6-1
TGTGCCAGCGGGGGGCGGGAGATTGAAGAGACCCAGTACTTC
CASGGREIEETQYF
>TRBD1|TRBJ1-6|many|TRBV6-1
TGTGCCAGCAGTCACACAGGGGATTCTAATTCACCCCTCCACTTT
CASSHTGDSNSPLHF
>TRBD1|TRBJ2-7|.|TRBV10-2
TGTGCCATCAGACAGGGCTACGAGCAGTACTTC
CAIRQGYEQYF
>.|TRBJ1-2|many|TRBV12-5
TGTGCTAGTGGTTTGGAAGCCGACCGAAACTATGGCTACACCTTC
CASGLEADRNYGYTF
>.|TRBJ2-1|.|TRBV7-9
TGTGCCAGCAACTCAGGGTACAATGAGCAGTTCTTC
CASNSGYNEQFF
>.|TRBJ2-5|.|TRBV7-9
TGTGCCAGCAGTTCATCCGCAGGGGGGGCCAGGGAGACCCAGTACTTC
CASSSSAGGARETQYF
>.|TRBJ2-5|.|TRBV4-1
TGCGCCAGCAGCCAAGTAGGAGGGCTCCAAGGGGAGACCCAGTACTTC
CASSQVGGLQGETQYF
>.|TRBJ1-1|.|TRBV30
TGTGCCTGGAGTGTAGGGCAGAGCTTTGAAGCTTTCTTT
CAWSVGQSFEAFF
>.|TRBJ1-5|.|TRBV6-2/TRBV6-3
TGTGCCAGCAGTTACTCGTCAAGGAGGGGATATGGTCAGCCCCAGCATTTT
CASSYSSRRGYGQPQHF
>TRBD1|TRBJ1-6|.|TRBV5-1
TGCGCCAGCAGCTTGGACGGACAGGGGAATAATTCACCCCTCCACTTT
CASSLDGQGNNSPLHF
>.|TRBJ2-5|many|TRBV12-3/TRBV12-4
TGTGCCAGCAGTTTAGTTGGGGAAGAGACCCAGTACTTC
CASSLVGEETQYF
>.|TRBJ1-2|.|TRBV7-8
TGTGCCAGCAGCGAGCAAACAGGGTCTGGCTACACCTTC
CASSEQTGSGYTF
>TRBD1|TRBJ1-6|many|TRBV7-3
TGTGCCAGCAGCTTAACGGCCGACAGGGGGCTTTCACCCCTCCACTTT
CASSLTADRGLSPLHF
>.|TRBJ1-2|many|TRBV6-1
TGTGCCAGCAGTAAGATAACAGGGTTTTTTGGCTACACCTTC
CASSKITGFFGYTF
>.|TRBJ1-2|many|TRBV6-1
TGTGCCAGCACTACATCCAACTATGGCTACACCTTC
CASTTSNYGYTF
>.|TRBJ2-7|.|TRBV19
TGTGCCACTACAGATTCGGCCTACGAGCAGTACTTC
CATTDSAYEQYF
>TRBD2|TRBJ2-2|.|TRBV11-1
TGTGCCAGCAGCGCCGGGACTAGCGAGAGCACCGGGGAGCTGTTTTTT
CASSAGTSESTGELFF
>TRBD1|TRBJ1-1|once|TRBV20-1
TGCAGTGCTAGCAAAGACAGGGTCGTCGCTTTCTTT
CSASKDRVVAFF
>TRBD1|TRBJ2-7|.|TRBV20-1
TGCAGTGCTAGGGGACAGGGAGCCTTCTCCTACGAGCAGTACTTC
CSARGQGAFSYEQYF
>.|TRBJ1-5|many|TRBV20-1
TGCAGTGCTACTCCTCAGGTAGGGGGGAATCAGCCCCAGCATTTT
CSATPQVGGNQPQHF
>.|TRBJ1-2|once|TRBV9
TGTGCCAGCAGCGTAGGCCCCCGTACAGTTTCTAACTATGGCTACACCTTC
CASSVGPRTVSNYGYTF
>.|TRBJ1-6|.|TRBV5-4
TGTGCCAGCAGCCCAGACATTGGGAAGGCCCTCCACTTT
CASSPDIGKALHF
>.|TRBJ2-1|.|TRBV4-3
TGCGCCAGCAGCCAAGGGGGGGCCTACAATGAGCAGTTCTTC
CASSQGGAYNEQFF
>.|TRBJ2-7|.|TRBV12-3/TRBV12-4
TGTGCCAGCAGTGACACCCTCAAGTACGAGCAGTACTTC
CASSDTLKYEQYF
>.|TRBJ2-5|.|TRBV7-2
TGTGCCAGCAGGGACGTTGAGAGCCAGTACTTC
CASRDVESQYF
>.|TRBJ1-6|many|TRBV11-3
TGTGCCAGCAGCTCCGGGACCAAAAATTCACCCCTCCACTTT
CASSSGTKNSPLHF
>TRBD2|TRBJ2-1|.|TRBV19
TGTGCCAGTAGTCTACCGGGACTAGCGGGGGAGCAGTTCTTC
CASSLPGLAGEQFF
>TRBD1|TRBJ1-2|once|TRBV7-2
TGTGCCAGCAGCACGGGACAGGGGGATTACTATGGCTACACCTTC
CASSTGQGDYYGYTF
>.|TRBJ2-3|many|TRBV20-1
TGCAGTGCTAGAGACCGAGAGCGAGATACAGATACGCAGTATTTT
CSARDRERDTDTQYF
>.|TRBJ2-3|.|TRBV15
TGTGCCACCAGCATTCAGAACACAGATACGCAGTATTTT
CATSIQNTDTQYF
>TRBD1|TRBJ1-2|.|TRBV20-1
TGCAGTGCTAGTACGGCAGGGGGCAGTGGCTACACCTTC
CSASTAGGSGYTF
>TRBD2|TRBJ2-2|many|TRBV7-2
TGTGCCAGCAGCTTAGCTTCGGGAGGGCGAATCACCGGGGAGCTGTTTTTT
CASSLASGGRITGELFF
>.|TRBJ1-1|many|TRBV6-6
TGTGCCAGCAGTTACTGGCAGGTGAACACTGAAGCTTTCTTT
CASSYWQVNTEAFF
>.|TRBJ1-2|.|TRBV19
TGTGCCAGTAGTATACCTGCTATGGATGGCTACACCTTC
CASSIPAMDGYTF
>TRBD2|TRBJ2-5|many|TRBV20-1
TGCAGTGCGGTTTCGGGGGGAGAGGAGACCCAGTACTTC
CSAVSGGEETQYF
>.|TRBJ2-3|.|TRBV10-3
TGTGCCATCAGTGATTCACGCAACACAGATACGCAGTATTTT
CAISDSRNTDTQYF
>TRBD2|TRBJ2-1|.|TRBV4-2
TGTGCCAGCAGCCAAGAGGGGACTAGCGGTTACAATGAGCAGTTCTTC
CASSQEGTSGYNEQFF
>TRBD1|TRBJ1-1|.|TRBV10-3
TGTGCCATCAGGGGGCTCCGGGACAGTGAAGCTTTCTTT
CAIRGLRDSEAFF